The 14 T cell receptor beta chains reported below all come from one sample, sequenced in a study of OX40 agonist ivuxolimab in advanced cancers. Sequencing used immunoSEQ multiplex PCR; TCRdb keeps in-frame clones, though not all of them. This sample carries over 70,000 clones, nearly 90% of them seen once, and the ten largest clones take around 0.19%. The specimen comprised CD4+ or CD8+ T cells sorted from blood, sampled in a trial of the OX40 agonist ivuxolimab. Source of these receptors: an adult with an advanced solid tumor such as melanoma, head and neck, liver or kidney cancer.

The chain recombines TRBV28 with TRBJ2-7; 7 bases fit TRBD1. CDR1 and CDR2 (germline): MDHEN, SYDVKM. J lost 2 bases, V lost 4 bases, and 5 bases had no gene match. This CDR3 has 14 amino acids. The CDR3 loop is CASSSGTEPYEQYF. The CDR3 DNA is TGTGCCAGCAGTTCCGGGACAGAACCCTACGAGCAGTACTTC. The complete variable domain, with remaining parts taken from reference TRBV28 and TRBJ2-7, reads DVKVTQSSRYLVKRTGEKVFLECVQDMDHENMFWYRQDPGLGLRLIYFSYDVKMKEKGDIPEGYSVSREKKERFSLILESASTNQTSMYLCASSSGTEPYEQYFGPGTRLTVT.

V usage is TRBV20-1 and J usage is TRBJ1-1; tentatively, D is TRBD1 (6 bases). Germline-derived CDR1 and CDR2 are DFQATT and SNEGSKA (reference sequence). The germline V and J ends were trimmed by 5 bases and 5 bases, with 9 bases remaining between them. This CDR3 has 11 residues. In nucleotides, the CDR3 is TGCAGTGCTGACAGGTTTACTGAAGCTTTCTTT. It codes for CSADRFTEAFF.

The V gene is TRBV5-1, the J gene TRBJ2-1; 12 positions agree with TRBD2. Trimming removed 3 bases from V and 12 bases from J; junction bases left unmatched: 7. The CDR3 has 14 residues. Germline assignment: CDR1 SGHRS and CDR2 YFSETQ. CDR3 nucleotides: TGCGCCAGCAGCTCTGGCCCTAGCGGGGGGGTGCAGTTCTTC. Its translation is CASSSGPSGGVQFF.

The chain has TRBV7-9 and TRBJ1-1, with TRBD1 as a possible D gene (5 bases). Germline CDR1 reads SEHNR; CDR2 reads FQNEAQ (reference sequence). This CDR3 comprises 14 residues. V lost 5 bases to trimming and J lost 0 bases, with 10 bases between them. In nucleotides, the CDR3 is TGTGCCAGCAGCGCGGGACGGATGAACACTGAAGCTTTCTTT. As protein: CASSAGRMNTEAFF.

The chain joins TRBV28 to TRBJ2-1; 9 bases fit TRBD1. CDR1 is MDHEN, CDR2 SYDVKM, per germline. V gave up 6 bases and J gave up 2 bases; unmatched junction bases: 5. The CDR3 runs 15 residues. The CDR3 reads CASSPGTGPYNEQFF. CDR3 DNA: TGTGCCAGCAGCCCCGGGACAGGGCCCTACAATGAGCAGTTCTTC.

DNA for the CDR3: TGTGCCAGTAGTACGCCATTGGGCACTGAAGCTTTCTTT. Protein sequence: CASSTPLGTEAFF. V usage is TRBV19 and J usage is TRBJ1-1; D unresolved. Trimming stripped 4 bases from V and 4 bases from J, with 10 bases between. This CDR3 region has 13 residues. Germline values: CDR1 LNHDA, CDR2 SQIVND (reference sequence).

The CDR3 loop is CASELAGATQYF. The CDR3, as DNA: TGTGCCAGCGAACTAGCGGGAGCGACGCAGTATTTT. The chain employs TRBV7-9 and TRBJ2-3; TRBD2 matches at 11 bases. Germline V gene data show CDR1 as SEHNR and CDR2 as FQNEAQ (reference sequence). V gave up 8 bases and J gave up 9 bases; unmatched junction bases: 4. CDR3 length equals 12 residues.

The chain recombines TRBV16 with TRBJ2-5; 7 bases are shared with TRBD1. The germline gives CDR1 KGHSY, CDR2 FQNENV. The trim removed 1 base at V and 4 bases at J, leaving 3 bases unmatched. There are 14 residues in the CDR3. CDR3 nucleotides: TGTGCCAGCAGCCAATGGACAGGTCTAGAGACCCAGTACTTC. The encoded protein is CASSQWTGLETQYF.

The CDR3 DNA follows: TGTGCCAGCTCACCGGAAGATACGCAGTATTTT. It specifies CASSPEDTQYF. V is TRBV18 and J is TRBJ2-3; D gene uncertain. V was clipped by 3 bases and J by 5 bases, with 3 bases between them. This CDR3 comprises 11 residues. CDR1 and CDR2 from the germline V gene are KGHSH and LQKENI.

The V and J genes are TRBV11-2 and TRBJ2-7; 8 positions agree with TRBD1. CDR1 and CDR2 (germline): SGHAT, FQNNGV. V dropped 3 bases and J dropped 3; count of bases not matched to a gene: 7. There are 15 residues in the CDR3. The CDR3 DNA sequence: TGTGCCAGCAGCTTCAATCAGGGGGCTGTCTACGAGCAGTACTTC. It codes for CASSFNQGAVYEQYF. Full variable domain (missing parts from reference TRBV11-2 and TRBJ2-7): EAGVAQSPRYKIIEKRQSVAFWCNPISGHATLYWYQQILGQGPKLLIQFQNNGVVDDSQLPKDRFSAERLKGVDSTLKIQPAKLEDSAVYLCASSFNQGAVYEQYFGPGTRLTVT.

The chain couples TRBV7-3 to TRBJ1-5, with D hard to call. V dropped 3 bases and J dropped 3 bases, with 6 bases sitting between them. Germline CDR1 reads SGHTA; CDR2 reads FQGTGA. The CDR3 has 13 amino acids. CDR3 sequence reads: CASSLGFNQPQHF. The DNA for the CDR3 is TGTGCCAGCAGCTTGGGGTTCAATCAGCCCCAGCATTTT. The whole variable domain, filled in from reference TRBV7-3 and TRBJ1-5, reads GAGVSQTPSNKVTEKGKYVELRCDPISGHTALYWYRQSLGQGPEFLIYFQGTGAADDSGLPNDRFFAVRPEGSVSTLKIQRTERGDSAVYLCASSLGFNQPQHFGDGTRLSIL.

The V gene is TRBV10-3, the J gene TRBJ2-5; D ambiguous. The CDR3 has 12 residues. The germline V and J ends were trimmed by 0 bases and 5 bases, with 4 bases remaining between them. CDR1 is ENHRY, CDR2 SYGVKD, per germline. CDR3 nucleotide sequence: TGTGCCATCAGTGAGTCGCTGGAGACCCAGTACTTC. This translates into CAISESLETQYF.

On this clone: One end of the junction varies from germline; a read error may be responsible. The sample carries other DNA sequences with the same CDR3. J is TRBJ1-5 and V is TRBV2; 7 positions agree with TRBD1. This CDR3 region has 14 residues. Germline V gene sequence: CDR1 SNHLY, CDR2 FYNNEI. CDR3 region: CASRGTGVFQPQHF. The CDR3 DNA reads TGCGCCAGCAGGGGGACTGGGGTTTTTCAGCCCCAGCATTTT.

This sequence joins TRBV4-1 and TRBJ2-1; TRBD2 matches at 12 bases. Looked up from germline, CDR1 is MGHRA and CDR2 is YSYEKL. This CDR3 comprises 18 residues. J gave up 7 bases and V 2 bases, and 12 bases lay outside the gene matches. The CDR3, as DNA: TGCGCCAGCAGCCAATCTCCGACTAGCGGGAGATTGGGGAATGAGCAGTTCTTC. Translating it yields CASSQSPTSGRLGNEQFF.